Below, 2 T cell receptor beta chains from the same sample are listed, as sequenced in a study of blood T cell repertoires in COVID-19. Sequencing was performed with immunoSEQ multiplex PCR; in TCRdb, only in-frame clones are kept and a portion is missing. Among about 300,000 clones, approximately 83% were seen once, and the ten largest hold over 8.5%. Input material: peripheral blood. Source of these receptors: a woman aged 45-59 years who had recovered from COVID-19.

A single count supports this clone. The genes are TRBV7-3 and TRBJ2-2, with D possibly being TRBD1 (6 bases). CDR3 length: 14 residues. Trimming removed 5 bases from V and 1 base from J, with 8 bases in between. Germline V gene sequence: CDR1 SGHTA, CDR2 FQGTGA. In DNA, the CDR3 is TGTGCCAGCAGCCCACAGGGGAACACCGGGGAGCTGTTTTTT. It translates to CASSPQGNTGELFF.

This chain links TRBV21-1 with TRBJ2-2; the listed D gene, TRBD1, was not tested against the DNA. TRBV21-1 represents a pseudogene. The CDR3 is made up of 20 amino acids. The CDR3 spells CASSKTRFGGRGQSTGELFF. The CDR3, as DNA: TGTGCCAGCAGCAAAACCCGCTTTGGAGGAAGGGGGCAAAGCACCGGGGAGCTGTTTTTT.